This T cell receptor beta chain was obtained from a study of Ad26.COV2.S vaccination and SARS-CoV-2 variants. Study outcomes and limitations: Those who received the vaccine showed greater spike-specific TCR breadth than those given placebo.

On this clone itself: Its antigen is not known.

The protocol was immunoSEQ multiplex PCR, while the TCRdb copy is restricted to in-frame clones and leaves out a portion. Here the sample spans a few hundred thousand clones, roughly 87% being singletons. V was shortened by 6 bases and J by 10 bases, with 13 bases between the two germline ends. The CDR3 sequence is 12 residues long. Treatment given: roughly 18 received Ad26.COV2.S at low or high dose, single or two shots; 5 received placebo; per-sample allocation not given. Collection of the samples took place on day 63 after the first injection of vaccine or placebo. This specimen consisted of peripheral blood, obtained in a trial of Ad26.COV2.S vaccine versus placebo. The clonotype originates from a person aged 18-65 years who received the Ad26.COV2.S COVID-19 vaccine or a placebo. The rearrangement links TRBV12-3 or TRBV12-4 to TRBJ2-1; weak D call: TRBD1 (5 bases). The CDR3 spells CASSPSGAEQFF. DNA for the CDR3: TGTGCCAGCAGCCCATCTGGGGCGGAGCAGTTCTTC.